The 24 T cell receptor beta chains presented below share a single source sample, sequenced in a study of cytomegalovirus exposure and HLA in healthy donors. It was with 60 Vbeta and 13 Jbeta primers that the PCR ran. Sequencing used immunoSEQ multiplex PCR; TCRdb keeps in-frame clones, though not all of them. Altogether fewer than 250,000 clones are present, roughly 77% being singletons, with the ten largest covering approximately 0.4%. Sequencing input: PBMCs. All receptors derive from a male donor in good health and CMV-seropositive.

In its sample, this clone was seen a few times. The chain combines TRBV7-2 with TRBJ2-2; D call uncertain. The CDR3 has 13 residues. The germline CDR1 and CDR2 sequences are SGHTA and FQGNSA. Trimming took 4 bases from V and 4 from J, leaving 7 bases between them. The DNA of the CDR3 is TGTGCCAGCAGCTCCCGGAGCACCGGGGAGCTGTTTTTT. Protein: CASSSRSTGELFF.

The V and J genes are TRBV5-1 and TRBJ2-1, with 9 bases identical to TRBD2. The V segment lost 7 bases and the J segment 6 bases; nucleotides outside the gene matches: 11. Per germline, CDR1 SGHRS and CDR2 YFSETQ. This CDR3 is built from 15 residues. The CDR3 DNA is TGCGCCAGCGCCATTACGGGACTAGCAGGCAATGAGCAGTTCTTC. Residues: CASAITGLAGNEQFF.

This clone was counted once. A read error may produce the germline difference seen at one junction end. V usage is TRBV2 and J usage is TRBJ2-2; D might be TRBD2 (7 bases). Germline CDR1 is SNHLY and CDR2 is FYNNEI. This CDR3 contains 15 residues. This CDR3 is CASTGGEGVTGELFF. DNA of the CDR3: TGTGCTAGCACTGGGGGGGAGGGGGTCACCGGGGAGCTGTTTTTT. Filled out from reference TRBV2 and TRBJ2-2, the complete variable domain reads EPEVTQTPSHQVTQMGQEVILRCVPISNHLYFYWYRQILGQKVEFLVSFYNNEISEKSEIFDDQFSVERPDGSNFTLKIRSTKLEDSAMYFCASTGGEGVTGELFFGEGSRLTVL.

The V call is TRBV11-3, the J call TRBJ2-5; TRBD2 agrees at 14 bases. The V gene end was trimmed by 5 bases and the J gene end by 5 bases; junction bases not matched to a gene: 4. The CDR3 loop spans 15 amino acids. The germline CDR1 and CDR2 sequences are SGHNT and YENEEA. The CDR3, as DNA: TGTGCCAGCAGCCGGGGACTAGCGGGAGCCGAGACCCAGTACTTC. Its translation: CASSRGLAGAETQYF.

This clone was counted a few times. The DNA of the CDR3 is TGCGCCAGCAGCACTAACCCTAGCGGGGGTGCAAATGGGAAGTTCTTC. As protein: CASSTNPSGGANGKFF. The rearrangement uses TRBV5-1 and TRBJ2-1; 10 bases line up with TRBD2. CDR1 SGHRS and CDR2 YFSETQ come from the germline V gene. This CDR3 region has 16 residues. V shed 4 bases and J 14 bases; nucleotides not matched to a gene: 18.

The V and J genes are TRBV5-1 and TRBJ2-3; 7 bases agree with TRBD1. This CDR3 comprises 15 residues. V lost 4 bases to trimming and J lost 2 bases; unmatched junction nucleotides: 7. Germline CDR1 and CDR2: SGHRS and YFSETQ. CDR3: CASSGGQSFTDTQYF. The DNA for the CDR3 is TGCGCCAGCAGCGGGGGACAGTCTTTCACAGATACGCAGTATTTT.

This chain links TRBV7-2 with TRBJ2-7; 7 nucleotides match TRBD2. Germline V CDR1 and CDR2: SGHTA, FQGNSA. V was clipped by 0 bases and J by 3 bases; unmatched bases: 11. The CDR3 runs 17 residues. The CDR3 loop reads CASSLALAADLLYEQYF. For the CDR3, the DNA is TGTGCCAGCAGCTTAGCGCTAGCGGCAGATCTCCTCTACGAGCAGTACTTC.

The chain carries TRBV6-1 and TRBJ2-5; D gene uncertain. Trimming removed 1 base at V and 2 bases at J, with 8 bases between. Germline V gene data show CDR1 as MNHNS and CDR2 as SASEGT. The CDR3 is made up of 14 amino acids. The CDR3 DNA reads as TGTGCCAGCAGTGAAGTTGGCGGTCAAGAGACCCAGTACTTC. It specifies CASSEVGGQETQYF.

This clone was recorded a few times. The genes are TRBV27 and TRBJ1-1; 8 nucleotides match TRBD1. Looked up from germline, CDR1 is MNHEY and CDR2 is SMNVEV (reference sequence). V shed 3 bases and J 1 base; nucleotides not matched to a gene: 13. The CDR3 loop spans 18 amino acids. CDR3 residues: CASSFRWDRRTANTEAFF. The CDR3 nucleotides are TGTGCCAGCAGTTTCCGATGGGACAGGCGTACTGCGAACACTGAAGCTTTCTTT.

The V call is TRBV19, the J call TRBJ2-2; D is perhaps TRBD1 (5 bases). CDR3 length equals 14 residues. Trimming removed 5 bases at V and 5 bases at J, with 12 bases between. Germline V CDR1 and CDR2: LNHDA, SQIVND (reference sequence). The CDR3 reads CASSFAGRTGELFF. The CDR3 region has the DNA TGTGCCAGTAGTTTCGCAGGGCGAACCGGGGAGCTGTTTTTT.

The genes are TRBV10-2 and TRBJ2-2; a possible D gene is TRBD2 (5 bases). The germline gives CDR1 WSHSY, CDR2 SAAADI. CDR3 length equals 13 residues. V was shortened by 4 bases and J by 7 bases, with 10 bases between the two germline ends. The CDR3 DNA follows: TGCGCCAGCAGTGGAGCGGTAGGCGGGGAGCTGTTTTTT. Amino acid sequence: CASSGAVGGELFF.

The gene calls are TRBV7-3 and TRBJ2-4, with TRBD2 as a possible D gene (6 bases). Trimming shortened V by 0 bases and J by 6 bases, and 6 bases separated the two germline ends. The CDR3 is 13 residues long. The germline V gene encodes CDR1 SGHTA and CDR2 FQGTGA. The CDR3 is CASSLTGGNIQYF. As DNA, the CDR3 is TGTGCCAGCAGCTTAACCGGGGGAAACATTCAGTACTTC.

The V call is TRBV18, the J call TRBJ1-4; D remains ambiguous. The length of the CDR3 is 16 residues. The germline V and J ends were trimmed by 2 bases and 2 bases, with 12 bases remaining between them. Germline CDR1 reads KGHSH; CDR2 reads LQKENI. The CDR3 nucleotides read TGTGCCAGCTCACCAAGTTCGGGGTCGACTAATGAAAAACTGTTTTTT. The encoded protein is CASSPSSGSTNEKLFF.

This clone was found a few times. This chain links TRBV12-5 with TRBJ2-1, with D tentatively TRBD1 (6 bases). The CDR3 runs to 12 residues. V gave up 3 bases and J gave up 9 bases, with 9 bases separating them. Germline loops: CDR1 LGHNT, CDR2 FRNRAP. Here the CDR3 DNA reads TGTGCTAGTGGTTTAACAGGGATTGAGCAGTTCTTC. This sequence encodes CASGLTGIEQFF.

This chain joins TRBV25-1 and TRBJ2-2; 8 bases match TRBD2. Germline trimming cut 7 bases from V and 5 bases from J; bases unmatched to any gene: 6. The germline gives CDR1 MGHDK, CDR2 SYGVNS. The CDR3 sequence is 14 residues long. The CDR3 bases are TGTGCCAGCACGGCGGGAGGAGGAACCGGGGAGCTGTTTTTT. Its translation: CASTAGGGTGELFF.

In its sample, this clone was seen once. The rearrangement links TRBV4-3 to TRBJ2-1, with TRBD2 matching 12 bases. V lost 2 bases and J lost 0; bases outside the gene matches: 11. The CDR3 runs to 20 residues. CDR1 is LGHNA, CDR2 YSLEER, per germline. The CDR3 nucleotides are TGCGCCAGCAGCCAACAAGGACTAGCGGGACCATTAAGCTCCTACAATGAGCAGTTCTTC. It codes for CASSQQGLAGPLSSYNEQFF.

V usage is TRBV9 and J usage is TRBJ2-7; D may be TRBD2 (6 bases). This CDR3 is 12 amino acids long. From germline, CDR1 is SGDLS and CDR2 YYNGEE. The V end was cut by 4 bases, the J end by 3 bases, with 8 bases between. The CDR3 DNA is TGTGCCAGCAGCTTTAGCGGCTACGAGCAGTACTTC. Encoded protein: CASSFSGYEQYF.

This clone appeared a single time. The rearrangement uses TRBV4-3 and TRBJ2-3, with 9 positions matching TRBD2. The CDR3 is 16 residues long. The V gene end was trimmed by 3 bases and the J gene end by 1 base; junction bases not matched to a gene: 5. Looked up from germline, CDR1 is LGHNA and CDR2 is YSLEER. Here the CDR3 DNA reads TGCGCCAGCAGCCAGGGGGCTAGCGGGGGCACAGATACGCAGTATTTT. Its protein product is CASSQGASGGTDTQYF.

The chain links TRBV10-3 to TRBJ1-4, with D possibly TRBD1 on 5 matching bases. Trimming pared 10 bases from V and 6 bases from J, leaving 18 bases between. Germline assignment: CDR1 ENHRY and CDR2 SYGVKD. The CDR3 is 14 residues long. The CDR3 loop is CASAVRGSDEKLFF. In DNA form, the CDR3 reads TGTGCCAGCGCGGTCCGGGGGTCGGATGAAAAACTGTTTTTT.

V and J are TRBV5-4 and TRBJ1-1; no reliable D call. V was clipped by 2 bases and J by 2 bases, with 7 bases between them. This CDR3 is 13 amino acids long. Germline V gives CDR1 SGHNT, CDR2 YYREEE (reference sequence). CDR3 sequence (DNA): TGTGCCAGCAGCTTTTACAGAAACACTGAAGCTTTCTTT. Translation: CASSFYRNTEAFF.

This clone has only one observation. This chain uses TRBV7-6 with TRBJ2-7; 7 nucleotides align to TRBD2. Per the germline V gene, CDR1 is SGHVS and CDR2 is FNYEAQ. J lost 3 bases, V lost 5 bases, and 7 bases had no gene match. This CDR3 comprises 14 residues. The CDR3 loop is CASSAAGQRYEQYF. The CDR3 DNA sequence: TGTGCCAGCAGCGCAGCGGGGCAGCGCTACGAGCAGTACTTC.

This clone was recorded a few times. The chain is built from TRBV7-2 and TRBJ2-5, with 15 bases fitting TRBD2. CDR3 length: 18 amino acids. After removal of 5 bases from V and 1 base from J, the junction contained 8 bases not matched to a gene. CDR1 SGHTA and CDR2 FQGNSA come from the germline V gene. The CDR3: CASSPRTSGRAFQETQYF. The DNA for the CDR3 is TGTGCCAGCAGCCCCCGGACTAGCGGGAGGGCCTTCCAAGAGACCCAGTACTTC.

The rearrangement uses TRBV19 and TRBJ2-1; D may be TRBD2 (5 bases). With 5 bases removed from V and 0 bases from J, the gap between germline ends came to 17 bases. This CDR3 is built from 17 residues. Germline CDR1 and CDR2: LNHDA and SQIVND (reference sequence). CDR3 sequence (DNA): TGTGCCAGTAGTCCCCATGGGCGGAGGAGCTCCTACAATGAGCAGTTCTTC. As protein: CASSPHGRRSSYNEQFF.

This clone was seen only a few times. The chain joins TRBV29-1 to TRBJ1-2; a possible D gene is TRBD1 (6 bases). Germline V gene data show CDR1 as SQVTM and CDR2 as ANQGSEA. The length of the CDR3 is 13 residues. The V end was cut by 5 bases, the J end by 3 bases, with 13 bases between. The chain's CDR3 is CSVYRDTDYGYTF. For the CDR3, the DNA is TGCAGCGTTTACAGGGATACAGACTATGGCTACACCTTC.